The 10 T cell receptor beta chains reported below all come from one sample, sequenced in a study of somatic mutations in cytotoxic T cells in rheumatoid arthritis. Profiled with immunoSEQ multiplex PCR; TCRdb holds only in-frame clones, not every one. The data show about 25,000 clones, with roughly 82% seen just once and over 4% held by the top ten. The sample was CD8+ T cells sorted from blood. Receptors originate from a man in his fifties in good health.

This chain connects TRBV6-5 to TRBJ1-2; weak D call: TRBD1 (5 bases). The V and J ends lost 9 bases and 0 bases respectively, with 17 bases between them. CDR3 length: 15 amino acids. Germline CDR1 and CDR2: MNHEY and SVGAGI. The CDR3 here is CARRNRDASNYGYTF. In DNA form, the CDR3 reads TGTGCCAGACGAAACCGGGACGCCTCTAACTATGGCTACACCTTC.

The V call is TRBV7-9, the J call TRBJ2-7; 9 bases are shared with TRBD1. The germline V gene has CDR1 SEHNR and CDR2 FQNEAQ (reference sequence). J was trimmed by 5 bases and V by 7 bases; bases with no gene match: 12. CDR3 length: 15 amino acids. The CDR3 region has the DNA TGTGCCAGCACCGGGGGCCGGGACAGGGCCAACGAGCAGTACTTC. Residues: CASTGGRDRANEQYF.

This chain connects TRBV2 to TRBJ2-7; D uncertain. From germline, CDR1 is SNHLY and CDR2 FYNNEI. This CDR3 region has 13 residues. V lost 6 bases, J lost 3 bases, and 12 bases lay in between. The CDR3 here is CASSPVTDYEQYF. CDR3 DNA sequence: TGTGCCAGCAGCCCGGTAACAGACTACGAGCAGTACTTC.

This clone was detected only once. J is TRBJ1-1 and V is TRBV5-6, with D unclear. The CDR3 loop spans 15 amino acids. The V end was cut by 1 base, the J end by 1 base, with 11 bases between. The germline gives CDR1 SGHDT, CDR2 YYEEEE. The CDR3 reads CASSLQPFSNTEAFF. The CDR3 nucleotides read TGTGCCAGCAGCTTGCAACCATTCTCGAACACTGAAGCTTTCTTT.

The CDR3 protein is CASSQLLHTYEQYF. Written as DNA, the CDR3 is TGCGCCAGCAGCCAATTACTCCACACCTACGAGCAGTACTTC. The chain recombines TRBV4-1 with TRBJ2-7; D uncertain. The CDR3 runs to 14 residues. Trimming cost V 2 bases and J 2 bases, with 10 bases left between them. CDR1 is MGHRA, CDR2 YSYEKL, per germline.

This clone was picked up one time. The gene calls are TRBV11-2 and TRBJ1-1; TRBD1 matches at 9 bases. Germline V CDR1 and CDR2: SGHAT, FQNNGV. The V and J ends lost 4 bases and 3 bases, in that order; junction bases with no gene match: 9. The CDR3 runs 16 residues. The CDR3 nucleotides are TGTGCCAGCAGCTCGACAAGACAGGGGGTTGACACTGAAGCTTTCTTT. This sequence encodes CASSSTRQGVDTEAFF.

CDR3 coding DNA: TGTGCCAGCAGCTTAGAGGCTCAGCTAAACTATGGCTACACCTTC. Translated, it gives CASSLEAQLNYGYTF. The chain has TRBV11-3 and TRBJ1-2, with unresolved D. Trimming removed 0 bases from V and 2 bases from J, with 10 bases in between. Germline CDR1 SGHNT, CDR2 YENEEA. CDR3 size: 15 residues.

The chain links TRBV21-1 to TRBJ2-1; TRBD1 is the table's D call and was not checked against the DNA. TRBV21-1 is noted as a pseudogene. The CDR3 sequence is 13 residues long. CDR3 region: CPLRDRIFNEQFF. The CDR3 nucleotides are TGCCCACTCAGAGACAGGATTTTCAATGAGCAGTTCTTC.

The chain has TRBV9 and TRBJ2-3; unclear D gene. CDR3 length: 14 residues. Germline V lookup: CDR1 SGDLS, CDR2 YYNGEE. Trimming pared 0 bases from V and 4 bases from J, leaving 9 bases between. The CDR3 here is CASSVASGADTQYF. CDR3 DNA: TGTGCCAGCAGCGTAGCTAGTGGGGCAGATACGCAGTATTTT.

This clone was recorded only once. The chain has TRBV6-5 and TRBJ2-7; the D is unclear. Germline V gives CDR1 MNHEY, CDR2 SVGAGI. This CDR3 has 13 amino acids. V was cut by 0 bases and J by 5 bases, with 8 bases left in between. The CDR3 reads CASSYSVRHEQYF. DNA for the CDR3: TGTGCCAGCAGTTACTCCGTCAGACACGAGCAGTACTTC.